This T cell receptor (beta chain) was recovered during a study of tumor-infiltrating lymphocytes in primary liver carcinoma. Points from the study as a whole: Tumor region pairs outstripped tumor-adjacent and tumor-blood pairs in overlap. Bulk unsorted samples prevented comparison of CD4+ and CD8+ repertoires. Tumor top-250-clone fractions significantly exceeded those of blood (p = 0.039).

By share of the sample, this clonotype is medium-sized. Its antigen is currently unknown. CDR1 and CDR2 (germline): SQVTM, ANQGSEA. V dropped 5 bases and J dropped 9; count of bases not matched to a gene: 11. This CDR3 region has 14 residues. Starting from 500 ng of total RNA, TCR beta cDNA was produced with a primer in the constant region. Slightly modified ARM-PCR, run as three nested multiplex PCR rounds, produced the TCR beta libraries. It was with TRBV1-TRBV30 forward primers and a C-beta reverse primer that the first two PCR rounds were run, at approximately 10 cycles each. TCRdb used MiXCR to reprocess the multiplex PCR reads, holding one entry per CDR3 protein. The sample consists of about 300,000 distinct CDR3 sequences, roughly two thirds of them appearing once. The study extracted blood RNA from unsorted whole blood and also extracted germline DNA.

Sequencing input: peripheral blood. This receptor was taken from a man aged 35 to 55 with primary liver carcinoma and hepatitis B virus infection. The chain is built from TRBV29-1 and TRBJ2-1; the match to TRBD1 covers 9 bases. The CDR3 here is CSVLRTGVKGEQFF. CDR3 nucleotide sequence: TGCAGCGTTCTCCGGACAGGGGTGAAGGGTGAGCAGTTCTTC.